The table lists the clone carrying this T cell receptor beta chain with a few counts. The data were obtained in a study of identical twins. In germline, CDR1 is SGHRS, CDR2 YFSETQ. The CDR3 has 16 amino acids. Germline trimming cut 1 base from V and 1 base from J; bases unmatched to any gene: 6. A single record per CDR3 protein comes from TCRdb applying MiXCR to the 5' RACE reads. The sample lists some 1,600,000 distinct CDR3 sequences, roughly 35% occurring once. The TCR was taken from a newborn girl in good health. Sequenced input: cord blood. V gene TRBV5-1 combines with J gene TRBJ1-2; 8 bases align to TRBD1. CDR3 loop: CASSLQPGQDNYGYTF. As DNA, the CDR3 is TGCGCCAGCAGCTTGCAGCCGGGACAGGATAACTATGGCTACACCTTC.